This T cell receptor beta chain emerged from a study of shared clonotypes between healthy human individuals. Naive CD8 cells lacked CD45RO, underwent positive selection for CCR7 and left out terminally differentiated effector memory CD45RA+ cells. TCRdb's copy holds only in-frame clones and misses some; the assay was immunoSEQ multiplex PCR. The data show approximately 720,000 clones, about 90% seen once. This clone has only one observation. The V gene lost 5 bases and the J gene lost 6 bases, with 19 bases spanning the gap. Germline lookup yields CDR1 MNHEY and CDR2 SMNVEV (reference sequence). The CDR3 sequence is 16 residues long.

The sequence was obtained from a young man in good health. The sequenced sample was naive CD8+ T cells sorted from blood. The chain couples TRBV27 to TRBJ2-2; D may be TRBD1 (5 bases). The CDR3 region is CASSPVTGSVAGELFF. The CDR3 DNA follows: TGTGCCAGCAGTCCCGTTACAGGTTCTGTCGCCGGGGAGCTGTTTTTT.